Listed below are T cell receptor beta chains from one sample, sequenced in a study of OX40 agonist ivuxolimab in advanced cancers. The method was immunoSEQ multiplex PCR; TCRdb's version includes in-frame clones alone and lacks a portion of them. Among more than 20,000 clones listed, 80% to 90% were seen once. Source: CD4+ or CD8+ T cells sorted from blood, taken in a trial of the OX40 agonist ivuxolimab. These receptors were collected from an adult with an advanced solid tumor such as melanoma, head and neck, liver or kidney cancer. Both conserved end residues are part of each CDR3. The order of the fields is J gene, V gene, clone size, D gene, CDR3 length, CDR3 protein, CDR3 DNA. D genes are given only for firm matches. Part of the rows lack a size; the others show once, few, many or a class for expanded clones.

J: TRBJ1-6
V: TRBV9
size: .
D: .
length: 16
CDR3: CASSPSGVGRNSPLHF
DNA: TGTGCCAGCAGCCCGTCCGGGGTAGGTAGGAATTCACCCCTCCACTTT

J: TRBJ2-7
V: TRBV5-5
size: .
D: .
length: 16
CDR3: CASSLQETLSSYEQYF
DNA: TGTGCCAGCAGCTTACAGGAGACGTTGAGCTCCTACGAGCAGTACTTC

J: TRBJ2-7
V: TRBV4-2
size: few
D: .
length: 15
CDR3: CASSQESQGSYEQYF
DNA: TGTGCCAGCAGCCAAGAGTCCCAGGGGTCCTACGAGCAGTACTTC

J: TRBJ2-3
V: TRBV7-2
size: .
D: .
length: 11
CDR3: CASSSRYTQYF
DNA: TGTGCCAGCAGCTCGCGGTATACGCAGTATTTT

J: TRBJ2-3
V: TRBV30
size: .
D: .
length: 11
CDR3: CASDVRDTQYF
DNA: TGTGCCTCAGACGTGAGAGATACGCAGTATTTT

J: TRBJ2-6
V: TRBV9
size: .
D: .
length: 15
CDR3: CASSETGSGANVLTF
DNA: TGTGCCAGCAGCGAAACAGGGTCTGGGGCCAACGTCCTGACTTTC

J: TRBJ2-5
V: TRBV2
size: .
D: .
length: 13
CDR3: CASSVTHQETQYF
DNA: TGTGCCAGCAGTGTCACCCACCAAGAGACCCAGTACTTC

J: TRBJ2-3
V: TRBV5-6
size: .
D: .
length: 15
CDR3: CASSLVGGRADTQYF
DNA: TGTGCCAGCAGCTTAGTGGGGGGCCGTGCAGATACGCAGTATTTT

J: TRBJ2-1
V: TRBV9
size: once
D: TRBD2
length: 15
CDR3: CASSESGGQYNEQFF
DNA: TGTGCCAGCAGCGAAAGCGGGGGCCAATACAATGAGCAGTTCTTC

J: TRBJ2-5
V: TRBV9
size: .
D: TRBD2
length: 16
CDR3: CASSPLFTGGRETQYF
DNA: TGTGCCAGCAGCCCGCTCTTCACGGGGGGGCGTGAGACCCAGTACTTC

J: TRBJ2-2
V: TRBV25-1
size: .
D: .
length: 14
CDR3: CASSPVPGPGELFF
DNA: TGTGCCAGCAGCCCGGTCCCCGGGCCCGGGGAGCTGTTTTTT

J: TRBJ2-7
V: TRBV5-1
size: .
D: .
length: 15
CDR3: CASSLSWGQTYEQYF
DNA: TGCGCCAGCAGCTTGTCCTGGGGGCAAACCTACGAGCAGTACTTC

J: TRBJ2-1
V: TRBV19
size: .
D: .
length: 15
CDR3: CASSIRAGLYNEQFF
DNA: TGTGCCAGTAGTATTAGGGCGGGACTCTACAATGAGCAGTTCTTC

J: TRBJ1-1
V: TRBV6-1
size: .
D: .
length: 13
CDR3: CASSEARNTEAFF
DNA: TGTGCCAGCAGTGAAGCGAGAAACACTGAAGCTTTCTTT

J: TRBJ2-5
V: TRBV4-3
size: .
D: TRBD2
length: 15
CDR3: CASSHELAVQETQYF
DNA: TGCGCCAGCAGCCATGAACTAGCGGTTCAAGAGACCCAGTACTTC

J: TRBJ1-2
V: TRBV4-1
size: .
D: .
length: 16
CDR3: CASSPYHRRIDYGYTF
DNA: TGCGCCAGCAGTCCCTATCACAGGAGAATTGACTATGGCTACACCTTC

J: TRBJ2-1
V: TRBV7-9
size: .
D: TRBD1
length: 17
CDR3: CASSLEGQRSSYNEQFF
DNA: TGTGCCAGCAGCTTAGAGGGACAGAGGAGCTCCTACAATGAGCAGTTCTTC

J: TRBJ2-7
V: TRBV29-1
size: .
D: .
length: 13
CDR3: CSVEELGIRGQYF
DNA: TGCAGCGTTGAAGAACTCGGTATACGAGGGCAGTACTTC

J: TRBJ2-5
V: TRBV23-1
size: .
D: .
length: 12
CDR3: CASSQCEETQYF
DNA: TGCGCCAGCAGTCAATGTGAAGAGACCCAGTACTTC

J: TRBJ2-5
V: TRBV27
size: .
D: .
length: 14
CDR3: CASSLSTGKETQYF
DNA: TGTGCCAGCAGTTTATCCACAGGGAAGGAGACCCAGTACTTC

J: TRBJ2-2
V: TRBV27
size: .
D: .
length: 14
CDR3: CASSLNSWTGELFF
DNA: TGTGCCAGCAGTTTAAACTCTTGGACCGGGGAGCTGTTTTTT

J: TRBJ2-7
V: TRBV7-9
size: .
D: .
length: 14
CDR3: CASSIRDGAYEQYF
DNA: TGTGCCAGCAGCATCCGGGACGGTGCTTACGAGCAGTACTTC

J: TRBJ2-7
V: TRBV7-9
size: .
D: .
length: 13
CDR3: CASRPSSSYEQYF
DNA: TGTGCCAGCAGGCCTAGCAGCTCCTACGAGCAGTACTTC

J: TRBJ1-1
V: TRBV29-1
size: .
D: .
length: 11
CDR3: CSVDLQGEAFF
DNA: TGCAGCGTTGACCTCCAGGGTGAAGCTTTCTTT

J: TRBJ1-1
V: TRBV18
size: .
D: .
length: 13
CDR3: CASSPGQNTEAFF
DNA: TGTGCCAGCTCACCGGGTCAGAACACTGAAGCTTTCTTT

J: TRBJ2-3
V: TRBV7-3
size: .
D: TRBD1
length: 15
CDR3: CASSHRGQVTDTQYF
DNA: TGTGCCAGCAGCCACAGGGGACAGGTCACAGATACGCAGTATTTT

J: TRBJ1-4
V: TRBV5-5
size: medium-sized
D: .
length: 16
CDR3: CASSPTPPHAGEKLFF
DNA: TGTGCCAGCAGCCCTACCCCACCCCACGCTGGTGAAAAACTGTTTTTT

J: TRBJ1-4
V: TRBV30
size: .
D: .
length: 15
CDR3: CAWRGGQGKNEKLFF
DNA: TGTGCCTGGAGAGGCGGCCAGGGCAAGAATGAAAAACTGTTTTTT

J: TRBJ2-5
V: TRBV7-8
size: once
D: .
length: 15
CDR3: CASSSRWRAEETQYF
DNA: TGTGCCAGCAGCTCACGGTGGAGGGCTGAGGAGACCCAGTACTTC

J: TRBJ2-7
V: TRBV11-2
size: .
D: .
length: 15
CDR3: CASSLVTGDSYEQYF
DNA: TGTGCCAGCAGCTTAGTCACGGGAGACTCTTACGAGCAGTACTTC

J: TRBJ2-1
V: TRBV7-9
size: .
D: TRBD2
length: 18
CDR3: CASSLPPRGAGGDNEQFF
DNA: TGTGCCAGCAGCTTACCCCCCCGGGGGGCGGGAGGGGACAATGAGCAGTTCTTC

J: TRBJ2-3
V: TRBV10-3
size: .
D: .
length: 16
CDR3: CAISESGDSFTDTQYF
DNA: TGTGCCATCAGTGAGTCTGGAGACAGCTTCACAGATACGCAGTATTTT

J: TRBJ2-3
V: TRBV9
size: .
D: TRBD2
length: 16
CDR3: CASSVSAGGSTDTQYF
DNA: TGTGCCAGCAGCGTATCAGCGGGGGGATCCACAGATACGCAGTATTTT

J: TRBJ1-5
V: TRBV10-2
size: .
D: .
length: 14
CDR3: CASSFRGGNQPQHF
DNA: TGCGCCAGCAGTTTCAGGGGAGGCAATCAGCCCCAGCATTTT

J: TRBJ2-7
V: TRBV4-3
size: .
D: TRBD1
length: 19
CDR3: CASSHQLGQGAPGSYEQYF
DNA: TGCGCCAGCAGCCACCAATTGGGACAGGGGGCGCCCGGATCCTACGAGCAGTACTTC

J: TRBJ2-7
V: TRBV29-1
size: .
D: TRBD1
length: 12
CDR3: CSVLGQAYEQYF
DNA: TGCAGCGTTTTGGGACAGGCCTACGAGCAGTACTTC

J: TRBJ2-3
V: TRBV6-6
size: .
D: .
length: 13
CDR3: CASSSRHTDTQYF
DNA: TGTGCCAGCAGTTCTCGGCACACAGATACGCAGTATTTT

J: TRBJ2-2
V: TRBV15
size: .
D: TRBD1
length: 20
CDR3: CATSSEPGQGAILGSGELFF
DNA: TGTGCCACCAGCAGTGAACCGGGACAGGGGGCGATCCTTGGGAGCGGGGAGCTGTTTTTT

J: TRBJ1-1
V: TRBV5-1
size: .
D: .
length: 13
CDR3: CASTLMGSTEAFF
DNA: TGCGCCAGCACCCTGATGGGGTCCACTGAAGCTTTCTTT

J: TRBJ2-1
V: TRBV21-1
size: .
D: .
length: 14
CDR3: CASSRGTRGNEQFF
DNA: TGTGCCAGCTCCCGCGGGACTAGGGGAAATGAGCAGTTCTTC

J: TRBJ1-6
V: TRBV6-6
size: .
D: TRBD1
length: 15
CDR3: CASSYAGQEARPLHF
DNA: TGTGCCAGCAGTTACGCGGGACAGGAGGCCCGGCCCCTCCACTTT

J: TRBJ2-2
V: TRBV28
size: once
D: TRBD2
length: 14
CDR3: CASSFGLASGELFF
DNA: TGTGCCAGCAGTTTCGGACTAGCTTCCGGGGAGCTGTTTTTT

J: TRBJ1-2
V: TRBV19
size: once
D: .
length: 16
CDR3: CASRPPGTEANYGYTF
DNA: TGTGCCAGTCGACCCCCTGGGACGGAAGCTAACTATGGCTACACCTTC

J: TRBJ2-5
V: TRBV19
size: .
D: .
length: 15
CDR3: CASSIGVIGRETQYF
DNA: TGTGCCAGTAGTATCGGGGTCATCGGGAGAGAGACCCAGTACTTC

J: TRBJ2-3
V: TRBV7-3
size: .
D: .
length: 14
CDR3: CASSSRDKRDTQYF
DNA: TGTGCCAGCAGCTCCCGGGACAAGAGGGATACGCAGTATTTT

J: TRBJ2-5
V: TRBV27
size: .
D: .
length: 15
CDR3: CASSLSWGGRKTQYF
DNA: TGTGCCAGCAGTTTATCGTGGGGGGGCCGTAAGACCCAGTACTTC

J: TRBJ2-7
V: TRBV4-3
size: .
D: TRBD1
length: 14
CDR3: CASSLGQGDREQYF
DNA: TGCGCCAGCAGCCTAGGACAGGGGGATAGGGAGCAGTACTTC

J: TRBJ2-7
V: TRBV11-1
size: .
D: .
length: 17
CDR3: CASSLVRGGTGHYEQYF
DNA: TGTGCCAGCAGCTTAGTGCGGGGAGGCACCGGGCACTACGAGCAGTACTTC

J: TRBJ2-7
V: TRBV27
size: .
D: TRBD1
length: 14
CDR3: CASSRGSPIYEQYF
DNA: TGTGCCAGCAGCAGGGGGAGTCCCATTTACGAGCAGTACTTC

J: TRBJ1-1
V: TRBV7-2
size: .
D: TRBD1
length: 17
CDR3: CASSLSNPGGRNTEAFF
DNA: TGTGCCAGCAGCTTATCGAACCCAGGGGGGAGGAACACTGAAGCTTTCTTT

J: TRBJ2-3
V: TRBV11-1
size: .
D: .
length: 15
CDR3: CASSLAGVDTDTQYF
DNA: TGTGCCAGCAGCTTAGCGGGAGTGGACACAGATACGCAGTATTTT

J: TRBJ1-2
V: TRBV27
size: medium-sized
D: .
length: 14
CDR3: CASSLGAGAKGYTF
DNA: TGTGCCAGCAGTTTAGGGGCGGGCGCTAAGGGCTACACCTTC

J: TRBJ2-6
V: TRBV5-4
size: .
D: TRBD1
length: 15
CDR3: CASRDRGSGANVLTF
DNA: TGTGCCAGCCGGGACAGGGGCTCTGGGGCCAACGTCCTGACTTTC

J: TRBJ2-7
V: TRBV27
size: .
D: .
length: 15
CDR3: CASSLSAGNSYEQYF
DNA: TGTGCCAGCAGTTTATCGGCGGGAAACTCCTACGAGCAGTACTTC

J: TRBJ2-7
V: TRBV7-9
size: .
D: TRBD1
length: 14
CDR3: CASSRPGGSYEQYF
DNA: TGTGCCAGCAGTCGACCAGGGGGCTCCTACGAGCAGTACTTC

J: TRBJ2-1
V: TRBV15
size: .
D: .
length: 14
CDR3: CATLAGTGAGEQFF
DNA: TGTGCCACCCTAGCGGGGACAGGGGCAGGTGAGCAGTTCTTC

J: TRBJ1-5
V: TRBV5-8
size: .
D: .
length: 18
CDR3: CASSSPGREGYSNQPQHF
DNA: TGTGCCAGCAGCTCCCCCGGACGGGAGGGTTATAGCAATCAGCCCCAGCATTTT